The T cell receptor beta chain under discussion was sequenced for a study of T cell responses to AZD1222 COVID-19 vaccine. Germline values: CDR1 SGHRS, CDR2 YFSETQ. This CDR3 region has 13 residues. V was pared by 5 bases and J by 1 base, with 9 bases between. Study-wide results and caveats: Clonal diversity was possibly underestimated, and the donors were mostly white British, with more females. Baseline testing showed seropositivity in only six AZD1222 recipients.

As concerns this clone: The target antigen is unknown.

The table came from immunoSEQ multiplex PCR; TCRdb's copy has only in-frame clones and leaves some out. The sample has roughly 120,000 clones, 91% seen once; the top ten hold approximately 2.5%. The J gene is TRBJ1-1, the V gene TRBV5-1; no clear D. The source was peripheral blood, collected on day 0 of AZD1222 vaccination. The TCR was taken from an adult in good health. This CDR3 reads CASRVEWNTEAFF. The CDR3 DNA is TGCGCCAGCAGAGTAGAGTGGAACACTGAAGCTTTCTTT.